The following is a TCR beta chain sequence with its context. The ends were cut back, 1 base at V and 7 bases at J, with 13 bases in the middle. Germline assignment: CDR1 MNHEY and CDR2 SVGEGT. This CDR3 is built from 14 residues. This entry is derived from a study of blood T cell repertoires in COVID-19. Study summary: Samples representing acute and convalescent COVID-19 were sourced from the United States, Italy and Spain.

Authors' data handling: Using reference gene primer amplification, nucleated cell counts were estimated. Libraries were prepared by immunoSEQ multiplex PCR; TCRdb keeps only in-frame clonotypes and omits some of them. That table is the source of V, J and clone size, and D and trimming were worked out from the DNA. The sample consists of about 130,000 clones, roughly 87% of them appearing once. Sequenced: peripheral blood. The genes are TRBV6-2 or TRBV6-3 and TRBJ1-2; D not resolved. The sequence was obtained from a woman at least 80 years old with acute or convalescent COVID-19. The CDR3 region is CASSYWEGVGGYTF. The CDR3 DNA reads TGTGCCAGCAGTTACTGGGAGGGAGTCGGTGGCTACACCTTC.